The clone carrying this TCR beta chain was detected only once. This sample is drawn from a study of T cell changes during pregnancy in multiple sclerosis. Some clones are missing from TCRdb's copy, which holds only in-frame ones; the method was immunoSEQ multiplex PCR. The sample records about 99,000 clones, around 91% being singletons. The sequence came from a female donor with multiple sclerosis, enrolled in a pregnancy study. The material was peripheral blood, obtained after pregnancy.

The CDR3 region is CASSLVLRGDTQYF. In nucleotides, the CDR3 is TGTGCCAGCAGCTTAGTACTTAGGGGAGATACGCAGTATTTT. V usage is TRBV11-2 and J usage is TRBJ2-3, with a possible D match to TRBD1 (5 bases). Looked up from germline, CDR1 is SGHAT and CDR2 is FQNNGV. There are 14 residues in the CDR3. Trimming removed 1 base from V and 5 bases from J, with 10 bases in between.